This T cell receptor (beta chain) was documented in a study of blood T cell repertoires in COVID-19. In assigning cohorts, the study relied on participant-reported clinical history. Under the authors' procedure: The authors estimated nucleated cell counts from reference gene primer amplification. Libraries were prepared by immunoSEQ multiplex PCR; TCRdb keeps only in-frame clonotypes and omits some of them. V and J calls and clone size follow that table, whereas D and trimming were derived from the DNA. This table holds some 350,000 clones, over 70% found once. Germline V gene sequence: CDR1 LGHNA, CDR2 YNFKEQ. The CDR3 loop spans 15 amino acids. V was trimmed by 0 bases and J by 1 base, leaving 7 bases between them.

The receptor was isolated from a man aged 30 to 39 who had recovered from COVID-19. The sequenced material came from PBMCs or T cells enriched from blood (not recorded which). The chain employs TRBV4-2 and TRBJ1-3; D gene unclear. The DNA of the CDR3 is TGTGCCAGCAGCCAAGAGAGGGATTCTGGAAACACCATATATTTT. Encoded protein: CASSQERDSGNTIYF.